The clone carrying this T cell receptor (beta chain) was seen a single time. The antigen is undetermined. These data come from a study of OX40 agonist ivuxolimab in advanced cancers. Study conclusions and caveats: More expanded clones were seen, on average, in CD8+ T cells than in CD4+. Determination of antigen specificity was not performed for the expanded peripheral T cells. Among the lowest levels of clonal expansion were found in partial responders at 0.1-3.0 mg/kg.

This CDR3 has 13 amino acids. V lost 3 bases and J 3 bases, leaving 9 bases between the germline ends. The germline V gene has CDR1 KGHSH and CDR2 LQKENI. This table comes from immunoSEQ multiplex PCR, and its TCRdb copy is limited to in-frame clones, with some not included. The data hold about 88,000 clones, with approximately 87% observed a single time. The input for sequencing was CD4+ or CD8+ T cells sorted from blood, taken in a trial of the OX40 agonist ivuxolimab. This TCR was recovered from an adult with an advanced solid tumor such as melanoma, head and neck, liver or kidney cancer. The gene calls are TRBV18 and TRBJ2-7; D may correspond to TRBD1 or TRBD2 (6 bases each). CDR3 bases: TGTGCCAGCTCACCTGGGGGGCGCTACGAGCAGTACTTC. Residues: CASSPGGRYEQYF. Looking up the rest from reference TRBV18 and TRBJ2-7 gives the full variable domain: NAGVMQNPRHLVRRRGQEARLRCSPMKGHSHVYWYRQLPEEGLKFMVYLQKENIIDESGMPKERFSAEFPKEGPSILRIQQVVRGDSAAYFCASSPGGRYEQYFGPGTRLTVT.